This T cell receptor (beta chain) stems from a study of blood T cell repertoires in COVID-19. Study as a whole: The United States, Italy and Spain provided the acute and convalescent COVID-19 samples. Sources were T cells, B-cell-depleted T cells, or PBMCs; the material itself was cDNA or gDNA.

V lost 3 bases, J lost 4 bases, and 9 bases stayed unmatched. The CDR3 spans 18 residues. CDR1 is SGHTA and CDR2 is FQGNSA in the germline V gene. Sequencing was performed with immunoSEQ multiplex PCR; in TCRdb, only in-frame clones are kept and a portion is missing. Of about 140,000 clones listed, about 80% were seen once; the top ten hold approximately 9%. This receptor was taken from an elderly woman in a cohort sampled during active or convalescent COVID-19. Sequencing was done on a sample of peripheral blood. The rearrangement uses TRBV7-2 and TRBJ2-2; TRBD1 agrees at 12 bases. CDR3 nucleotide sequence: TGTGCCAGCAGCTTTCCGGGACAGGGGGCGTCTAGCACCGGGGAGCTGTTTTTT. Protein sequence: CASSFPGQGASSTGELFF. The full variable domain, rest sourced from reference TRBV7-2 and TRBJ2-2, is GAGVSQSPSNKVTEKGKDVELRCDPISGHTALYWYRQSLGQGLEFLIYFQGNSAPDKSGLPSDRFSAERTGGSVSTLTIQRTQQEDSAVYLCASSFPGQGASSTGELFFGEGSRLTVL.